This entry is about one T cell receptor (beta chain). Its antigen is as yet unknown. These data belong to a study of cytomegalovirus exposure and HLA in healthy donors. Study conclusions and caveats: A later analysis found most CMV-associated TCR beta chains apparently HLA-restricted. Per a later analysis, HLA-associated TCR beta chains showed more clonal expansion than other, equally common TCR beta chains.

The PCR used 60 Vbeta and 13 Jbeta primers. Method: immunoSEQ multiplex PCR; TCRdb's copy keeps in-frame clones and lacks some. The table includes more than 85,000 clones, 65% to 80% detected once. The clonotype was recovered from a man younger than 45 in good health and CMV-seropositive. Sequencing input: PBMCs.

In nucleotides, the CDR3 is TGTGCCAGCAGCCAAACTAGCGGGGGGGCGGATAACACCGGGGAGCTGTTTTTT. Its protein product is CASSQTSGGADNTGELFF. The chain joins TRBV4-2 to TRBJ2-2, with 13 bases matching TRBD2. CDR3 size: 18 residues. Germline CDR1 reads LGHNA; CDR2 reads YNFKEQ. With V trimmed by 2 bases and J by 2 bases, 5 bases remained unmatched.